The 3 T cell receptor beta chains reported below all come from one sample, sequenced in a study of T cell repertoires in cytomegalovirus infection (dated by TCRdb to about 2019). What the treatment or condition label conveys for this sample: in vitro stimulation with specific CMV peptide epitopes to enrich CMV-specific T cells. This sample was sequenced with an Illumina HiSeq 1500. The public reads were quality trimmed at Q25 with fastp and then assembled into clones with MiXCR by TCRdb, keeping productive beta chains. Identical CDR3 protein sequences are pooled into one entry, listed with their most common genes and DNA. The sample has around 100,000 distinct CDR3 sequences on record, 35% to 50% of them singletons. The top ten hold about 74% of the sample. Their antigen targets remain unknown. This sample comprised CD8+ T cells from cultured PBMCs, obtained from culture after CMV antigen stimulation. The receptors were gathered from a human donor in good health (CMV status not recorded). Some clones in this sample may be carry-over from other donors' samples.

Regarding this clonotype: The junction and the germline gene differ at one end; a read error may be behind it. In DNA form, the CDR3 reads TGTGTCAGCAGTTCCCCGGGACAGCAAGAGACCCAGTACTTC. It is translated as CVSSSPGQQETQYF. V is TRBV12-3 or TRBV12-4 and J is TRBJ2-5; TRBD1 matches at 7 bases. The CDR3 spans 14 residues.

The chain recombines TRBV28 with TRBJ2-3; D could derive from TRBD1 or TRBD2 (5 bases each). Germline lookup yields CDR1 MDHEN and CDR2 SYDVKM. V was shortened by 6 bases and J by 5 bases, with 21 bases between the two germline ends. The CDR3 consists of 16 residues. CDR3 sequence: CASRLVLGESEDTQYF. CDR3 bases: TGTGCCAGCAGACTCGTCTTGGGGGAGTCGGAAGATACGCAGTATTTT.

The rearrangement joins TRBV20-1 to TRBJ2-1; 8 bases are shared with TRBD2. This CDR3 is 16 amino acids long. The V gene end was trimmed by 0 bases and the J gene end by 2 bases; junction bases not matched to a gene: 6. Germline loops: CDR1 DFQATT, CDR2 SNEGSKA (reference sequence). DNA of the CDR3: TGCAGTGCTAGAGATTCCGGGGGGGCCACCTACAATGAGCAGTTCTTC. It is translated as CSARDSGGATYNEQFF.